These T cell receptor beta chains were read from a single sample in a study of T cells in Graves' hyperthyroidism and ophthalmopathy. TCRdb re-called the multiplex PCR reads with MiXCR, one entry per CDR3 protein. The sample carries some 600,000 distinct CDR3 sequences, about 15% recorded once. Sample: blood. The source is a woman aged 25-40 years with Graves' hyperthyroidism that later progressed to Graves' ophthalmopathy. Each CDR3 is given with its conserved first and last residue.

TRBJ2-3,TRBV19,CASSIVTGEDTQYF
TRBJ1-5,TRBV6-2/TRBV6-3,CASSSSGGGNQPQHF
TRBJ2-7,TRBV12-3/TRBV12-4,CASSPWGLEQYF
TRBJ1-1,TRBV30,CAWGTPPTEAFF
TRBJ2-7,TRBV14,CASSLGQDKYEQYF
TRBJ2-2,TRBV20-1,CSANRESTGELFF
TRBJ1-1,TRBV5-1,CASSLDGGWGTEAFF
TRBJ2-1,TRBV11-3,CASSSYRDSRTSYNEQFF
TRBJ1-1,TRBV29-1,CSLRRTGTEAEAFF
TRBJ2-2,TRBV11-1,CASQTSGGELFF
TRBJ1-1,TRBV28,CASSLVGPNTEAFF
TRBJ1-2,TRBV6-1,CASREVNYGYTF
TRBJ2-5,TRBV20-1,CSANPTSGQETQYF
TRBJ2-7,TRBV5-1,CASSKVGYEQYF
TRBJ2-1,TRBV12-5,CASGLVLGGEYNEQFF
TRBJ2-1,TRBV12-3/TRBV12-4,CASSLPSLLAGGHDEQFF
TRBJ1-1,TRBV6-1,CASSSPLAFPHTEAFF
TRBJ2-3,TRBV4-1,CASSSRHLAGVWGTDTQYF
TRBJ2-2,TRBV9,CASSVKRLGYTTNTGELFF
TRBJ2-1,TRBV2,CASSATQAYNEQFF
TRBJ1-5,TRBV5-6,CASSRGVVGAYSNQPQHF
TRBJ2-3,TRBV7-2,CASSTQGAGTDTQYF
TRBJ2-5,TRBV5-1,CASSSDRVGQETQYF
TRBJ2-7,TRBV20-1,CSARIRGLIYEQYF
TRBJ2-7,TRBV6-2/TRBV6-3,CASMVAGAYEQYF
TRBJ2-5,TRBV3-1,CASSQERLRGGHEESQYF
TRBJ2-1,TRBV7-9,CASRTAPGPKINEQFF
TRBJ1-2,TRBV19,CASSIFLPGYGYGYTF
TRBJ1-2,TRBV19,CASSLPGQGAWSGYTF
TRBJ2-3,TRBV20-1,CSARPVGLAGETDTQYF
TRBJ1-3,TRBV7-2,CASSLNFYSGNTIYF
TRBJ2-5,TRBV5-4,CASSLVSGSWASGETQYF
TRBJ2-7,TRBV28,CASRAGVSYEQYF
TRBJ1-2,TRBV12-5,CASGLDGNYGYTF
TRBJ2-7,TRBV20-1,CSAPGQDGSYEQYF
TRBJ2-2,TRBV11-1,CASSLGSRTNTGELFF
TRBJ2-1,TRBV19,CASRFAPTLNNEQFF
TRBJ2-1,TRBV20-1,CSARGLAGWEGGGNEQFF
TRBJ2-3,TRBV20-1,CSARMGTDPTDTQYF
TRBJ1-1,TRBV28,CASSFQQEGTEAFF
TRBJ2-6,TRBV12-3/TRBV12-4,CASSTYSGANVLTF
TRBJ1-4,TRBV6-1,CASRDSGEKLFF
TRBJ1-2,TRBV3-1,CASSQAVGPGGYTF
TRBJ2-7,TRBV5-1,CASTRGAGVPEQYF